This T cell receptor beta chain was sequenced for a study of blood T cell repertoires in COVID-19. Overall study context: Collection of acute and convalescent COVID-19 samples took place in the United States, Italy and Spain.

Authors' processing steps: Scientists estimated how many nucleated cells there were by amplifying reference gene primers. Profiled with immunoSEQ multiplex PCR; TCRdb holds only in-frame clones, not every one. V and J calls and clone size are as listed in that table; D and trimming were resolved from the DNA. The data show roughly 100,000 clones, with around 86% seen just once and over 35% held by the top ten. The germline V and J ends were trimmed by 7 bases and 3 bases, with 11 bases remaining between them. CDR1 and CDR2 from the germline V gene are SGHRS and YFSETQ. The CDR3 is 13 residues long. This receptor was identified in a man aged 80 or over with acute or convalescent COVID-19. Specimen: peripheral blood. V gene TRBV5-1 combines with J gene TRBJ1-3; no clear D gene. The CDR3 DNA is TGCGCCAGCCAAGGAGGGAATGGAAACACCATATATTTT. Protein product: CASQGGNGNTIYF.